Listed below are T cell receptor beta chains from one sample, sequenced in a study of radiation and T cells in renal cell carcinoma. The protocol was immunoSEQ multiplex PCR, while the TCRdb copy is restricted to in-frame clones and leaves out a portion. The sample has 70,000 or so clones; 82% are singletons. The starting material was blood, obtained from a patient whose treatment included radiotherapy and nephrectomy. The receptors come from a man in his sixties with renal cell carcinoma. The CDR3 runs from the conserved cysteine through the conserved F or W. A D gene is named only where the DNA matches it firmly. Rows give clone size only sometimes, using once, few, many, or a class for an expanded clone.

j_call	clone_size	d_call	v_call	cdr3_nt	cdr3_aa
TRBJ1-1	.	.	TRBV11-2	TGTGCCAGCAGCTTAGATTACGGGTTTCAGAGGGCTCACGCTGAAGCTTTCTTT	CASSLDYGFQRAHAEAFF
TRBJ1-1	.	.	TRBV28	TGTGCCAGCGGCACACCATTCCGGGACTTCGGGGGGAACACTGAAGCTTTCTTT	CASGTPFRDFGGNTEAFF
TRBJ1-2	few	.	TRBV7-6	TGTGCCAGCAGCCCGGACAGCAACTATGGCTACACCTTC	CASSPDSNYGYTF
TRBJ2-1	.	TRBD2	TRBV27	TGTGCCAGCAGTTTGAGTCTAGCGGGAGGGCTGCCCTTCTACAATGAGCAGTTCTTC	CASSLSLAGGLPFYNEQFF
TRBJ2-3	.	.	TRBV28	TGTGCCAGCAGTTTACCTCTTACGGACGACACAGATACGCAGTATTTT	CASSLPLTDDTDTQYF
TRBJ1-6	few	.	TRBV5-1	TGCGCCAGCAGCTTGGGACAATTCCTCAATTCACCCCTCCACTTT	CASSLGQFLNSPLHF
TRBJ1-1	once	TRBD1	TRBV6-1	TGTGCCAGCAGTGAAGTTGGGACAGCCAACACTGAAGCTTTCTTT	CASSEVGTANTEAFF
TRBJ2-7	.	.	TRBV20-1	TGCAGTGCTAGCGCGAACTTCGAGCAGTACTTC	CSASANFEQYF
TRBJ1-2	.	TRBD1	TRBV27	TGCGCCAGCAGTTTCTACCCCGGGACAGGGTCCTATGGCTACACCTTC	CASSFYPGTGSYGYTF
TRBJ2-3	.	.	TRBV2	TGTGCCAGCAGTGTTTTTACTTCGGGTGATACGCAGTATTTT	CASSVFTSGDTQYF
TRBJ1-3	.	.	TRBV30	TGTGCCTGGAGGCTTGGAAACACCATATATTTT	CAWRLGNTIYF
TRBJ2-5	.	.	TRBV29-1	TGCAGCTCTTCCTGGGGGTGGCGGGGGACCCAGTACTTC	CSSSWGWRGTQYF
TRBJ1-2	.	.	TRBV6-7	TGTGCCAGCACCTGGAGGGAGGGCGCGGGCTATGGCTACACCTTC	CASTWREGAGYGYTF
TRBJ1-1	.	TRBD1	TRBV9	TGTGCCAGCAGCCCTACGAGGACAGGGAGATTCACTGAAGCTTTCTTT	CASSPTRTGRFTEAFF
TRBJ2-7	.	.	TRBV19	TGTGCCAGTAAGAGTGGGAACTCCTACGAGCAGTACTTC	CASKSGNSYEQYF
TRBJ2-4	many	.	TRBV6-1	TGTGCCAGCAGTGAGGCGGAGAAAGGGAACATTCAGTACTTC	CASSEAEKGNIQYF
TRBJ1-5	.	.	TRBV4-3	TGCGCCAGCAGCCAAGGGGGGGCTCAGCCCCAGCATTTT	CASSQGGAQPQHF
TRBJ2-5	.	TRBD2	TRBV29-1	TGCAGCGTACTAAGCGGGAGGTACCAAGAGACCCAGTACTTC	CSVLSGRYQETQYF
TRBJ2-1	.	TRBD2	TRBV19	TGTGCCAGTAGTATGGAAACTAGCGGGTCCGGTGAGCAGTTCTTC	CASSMETSGSGEQFF
TRBJ2-7	.	TRBD1	TRBV5-1	TGCGCCAGCAGTCAAGACAGGGCCCACGAGCAGTACTTC	CASSQDRAHEQYF
TRBJ1-4	few	TRBD1	TRBV7-2	TGTGCCAGCAGCCAACGACAGGGATCTAATGAAAAACTGTTTTTT	CASSQRQGSNEKLFF
TRBJ2-7	.	TRBD2	TRBV10-1	TGCGCCAGCAGTGAGTCGACTAGCGGGAGACGGAACGAGCAGTACTTC	CASSESTSGRRNEQYF
TRBJ1-1	.	.	TRBV19	TGTGCCAGTAGTATCAGGAGGGAGGGCACTGAAGCTTTCTTT	CASSIRREGTEAFF
TRBJ2-7	once	TRBD1	TRBV5-5	TGTGCCAGCAGCTTTCCGGCCCGGGACAGTCCCTACGAGCAGTACTTC	CASSFPARDSPYEQYF
TRBJ1-5	.	TRBD1	TRBV19	TGTGCCAGTAGCAGGACAGGGGATGGCAATCAGCCCCAGCATTTT	CASSRTGDGNQPQHF
TRBJ1-5	.	TRBD1	TRBV10-1	TGCGCCAGCAGACCCGGGACAGAGTTAAACAATCAGCCCCAGCATTTT	CASRPGTELNNQPQHF
TRBJ1-3	.	.	TRBV2	TGTGCCAGCATGGTCTCCCTAATGCACACCATATATTTT	CASMVSLMHTIYF
TRBJ2-2	once	.	TRBV6-4	TGTGCCAGCAGTGACCCGGGAGCCAAGAACACCGGGGAGCTGTTTTTT	CASSDPGAKNTGELFF
TRBJ2-7	.	TRBD1	TRBV18	TGTGCCAGCTCACGGCAGGGACAGGGCGACGAGCAGTACTTC	CASSRQGQGDEQYF
TRBJ2-1	.	.	TRBV6-5	TGTGCCAGCAGTTACTCTGCAAGTAATCTCCACAATGAGCAGTTCTTC	CASSYSASNLHNEQFF
TRBJ1-1	.	.	TRBV21-1	TGTGCCAGCAGCAAAGGCTTGGGGGGGGAAGCTGAAGCTTTCTTT	CASSKGLGGEAEAFF
TRBJ2-5	.	TRBD2	TRBV7-3	TGTGCCAGCAGCCTCGGGGGGGAAGAGACCCAGTACTTC	CASSLGGEETQYF
TRBJ2-5	.	TRBD1	TRBV5-1	TGCGCCAGCAGACCCAGGGGACAGGGGGCGGAGACCCAGTACTTC	CASRPRGQGAETQYF
TRBJ2-2	.	.	TRBV5-3	TGTGCCAGAAGCTACCGGTGGGGGTCTAACACCGGGGAGCTGTTTTTT	CARSYRWGSNTGELFF
TRBJ1-1	few	.	TRBV19	TGTGCCAGTAATATGGGACAGAACACTGAAGCTTTCTTT	CASNMGQNTEAFF
TRBJ1-5	.	.	TRBV7-2	TGTGCCAGCAGCTTAGTTATCCAACAGGGTGCGATTTTGAATTTT	CASSLVIQQGAILNF
TRBJ2-1	.	.	TRBV6-1	TGTGCCAGCAGTGAAGCGGGAGATTCCTACAATGAGCAGTTCTTC	CASSEAGDSYNEQFF
TRBJ2-5	.	.	TRBV5-4	TGTGCCAGCAGCTTGATGGGGGTACAGACCCAGTACTTC	CASSLMGVQTQYF